The 7 T cell receptor beta chains below come from one sample, sequenced in a study of T-cell memory formation after mild COVID-19. TCRdb re-called the 5' RACE reads with MiXCR, one entry per CDR3 protein. The sample carries approximately 300,000 distinct CDR3 sequences, approximately 19% recorded once. The sequenced material came from PBMCs or a T cell subset sorted from them (not recorded which). Every receptor here comes from a man between 18 and 29 years old who had mild COVID-19 (a few samples of this study predate the infection). Cell type and time point are not known.

This clonotype was detected ten times or more. The V gene is TRBV11-2, the J gene TRBJ2-1; D may be TRBD1 (5 bases). V shed 4 bases and J shed 4 bases, with 8 bases lying between them. Germline CDR1 SGHAT, CDR2 FQNNGV. The CDR3 is 13 amino acids. The CDR3 region is CASSSDRYNEQFF. CDR3 in DNA: TGTGCCAGCAGCTCTGACAGATACAATGAGCAGTTCTTC.

V usage is TRBV18 and J usage is TRBJ1-4; D is perhaps TRBD1 (5 bases). Germline V CDR1 and CDR2: KGHSH, LQKENI. CDR3 length: 16 residues. The V end was cut by 6 bases, the J end by 0 bases, with 14 bases between. The CDR3 sequence: CASSQMGGATNEKLFF. CDR3 DNA: TGTGCCAGCTCCCAAATGGGGGGTGCAACTAATGAAAAACTGTTTTTT.

This clonotype has just a few counts. J is TRBJ2-6 and V is TRBV6-5; maybe TRBD2 (7 bases). Deletions cut 6 bases from V and 4 bases from J, with 22 bases between. Germline CDR1 reads MNHEY; CDR2 reads SVGAGI. CDR3 length: 18 amino acids. CDR3 sequence (DNA): TGTGCCAGCAGCCTCTGGGAGGGGGGGGACTCCGGGGCCAACGTCCTGACTTTC. Amino acid sequence: CASSLWEGGDSGANVLTF.

This clonotype was recorded at least ten times. This chain uses TRBV6-2 or TRBV6-3 with TRBJ2-1; perhaps TRBD2 as D (6 bases). Germline V gene data show CDR1 as MNHEY and CDR2 as SVGEGT. Trimming left V 2 bases short and J 9 bases short, with 11 bases between. The CDR3 runs to 13 residues. The CDR3 nucleotides are TGTGCCAGCAGTTACGTGGGGGGTAGTGAGCAGTTCTTC. Protein: CASSYVGGSEQFF.

The chain combines TRBV20-1 with TRBJ2-3; 9 bases agree with TRBD1. V shed 6 bases, J shed 3 bases, and the junction held 13 bases outside the gene matches. Germline CDR1 DFQATT, CDR2 SNEGSKA (reference sequence). This CDR3 has 16 residues. For the CDR3, the DNA is TGCAGTGCCTCCCCCCGGACAGGGGAAGTGACAGATACGCAGTATTTT. Protein product: CSASPRTGEVTDTQYF.

This CDR3 is CASSSITRDSGHGVPGANVLTF. Written as DNA, the CDR3 is TGTGCCAGCAGCTCGATTACTCGGGACAGCGGACATGGTGTTCCTGGGGCCAACGTCCTGACTTTC. The V gene is TRBV11-2, the J gene TRBJ2-6, with 7 bases matching TRBD1. This CDR3 is built from 22 residues. V was pared by 4 bases and J by 2 bases, with 23 bases of the junction left unmatched. The germline gives CDR1 SGHAT, CDR2 FQNNGV.

The V gene is TRBV5-1, the J gene TRBJ2-6; 8 bases agree with TRBD1. The trim removed 1 base at V and 2 bases at J, leaving 5 bases unmatched. The CDR3 has 17 amino acids. Germline loops: CDR1 SGHRS, CDR2 YFSETQ. DNA of the CDR3: TGCGCCAGCAGCTTGACCCCGGACAGGGCTGGGGCCAACGTCCTGACTTTC. Amino acids: CASSLTPDRAGANVLTF.